Included here is one TCR beta chain sequence, with context. Its antigen is still unknown. This sample stems from a study of T cell responses to AZD1222 COVID-19 vaccine. General study results and limits: In all cases, repertoires were sampled only after the peak T cell response.

This table comes from immunoSEQ multiplex PCR, and its TCRdb copy is limited to in-frame clones, with some not included. The sample yields 120,000 to 150,000 clones, about 91% seen once. CDR1 is MNHEY and CDR2 is SMNVEV in the germline V gene (reference sequence). Trimming shortened V by 7 bases and J by 9 bases, and 18 bases separated the two germline ends. The CDR3 is 13 residues long. The specimen was peripheral blood, collected on day 0 of AZD1222 vaccination. This clonotype originated in an adult in good health. The V gene is TRBV27, the J gene TRBJ1-1; D not resolved. CDR3 nucleotide sequence: TGTGCCAGCACCGTAATGGGTGGCAGTAAAGCTTTCTTT. This translates into CASTVMGGSKAFF.